These T cell receptor beta chains were read from a single sample in a study of control samples from healthy donors and cancer patients. Libraries were prepared by immunoSEQ multiplex PCR; TCRdb keeps only in-frame clonotypes and omits some of them. The sample consists of about 110,000 clones, around 80% of them appearing once. Sequencing was carried out using blood. These receptors came from a man between 18 and 29 years old in good health. CDR3s include the opening cysteine and the closing phenylalanine or tryptophan.

cdr3_aa v_call
CASSRTGVSPLHF TRBV6-5
CASSLYLTNEQYF TRBV5-6
CASSPGAGNQPQHF TRBV18
CASSRQSSTYNEQFF TRBV19
CAWGAQGHEQFF TRBV30
CASSIRVAGGTSAKNIQYF TRBV19
CASSGLQGAGGYTF TRBV5-6
CASSLYSGQGASYEQYF TRBV4-1
CAISGQAGGNEQFF TRBV10-3
CASSWASAGGNTIYF TRBV7-9
CASSLSRPSSYEQYF TRBV28
CASSDWDRSEQFF TRBV6-4
CASSQGAAGGVNEQFF TRBV4-2
CASSYGTASSTDTQYF TRBV6-4
CASSFGGVRYNEQFF TRBV11-2
CATSFPGGMVKDTQYF TRBV15
CASSLRFGERDTQYF TRBV28
CASSLRGSGGGIDEQFF TRBV5-8